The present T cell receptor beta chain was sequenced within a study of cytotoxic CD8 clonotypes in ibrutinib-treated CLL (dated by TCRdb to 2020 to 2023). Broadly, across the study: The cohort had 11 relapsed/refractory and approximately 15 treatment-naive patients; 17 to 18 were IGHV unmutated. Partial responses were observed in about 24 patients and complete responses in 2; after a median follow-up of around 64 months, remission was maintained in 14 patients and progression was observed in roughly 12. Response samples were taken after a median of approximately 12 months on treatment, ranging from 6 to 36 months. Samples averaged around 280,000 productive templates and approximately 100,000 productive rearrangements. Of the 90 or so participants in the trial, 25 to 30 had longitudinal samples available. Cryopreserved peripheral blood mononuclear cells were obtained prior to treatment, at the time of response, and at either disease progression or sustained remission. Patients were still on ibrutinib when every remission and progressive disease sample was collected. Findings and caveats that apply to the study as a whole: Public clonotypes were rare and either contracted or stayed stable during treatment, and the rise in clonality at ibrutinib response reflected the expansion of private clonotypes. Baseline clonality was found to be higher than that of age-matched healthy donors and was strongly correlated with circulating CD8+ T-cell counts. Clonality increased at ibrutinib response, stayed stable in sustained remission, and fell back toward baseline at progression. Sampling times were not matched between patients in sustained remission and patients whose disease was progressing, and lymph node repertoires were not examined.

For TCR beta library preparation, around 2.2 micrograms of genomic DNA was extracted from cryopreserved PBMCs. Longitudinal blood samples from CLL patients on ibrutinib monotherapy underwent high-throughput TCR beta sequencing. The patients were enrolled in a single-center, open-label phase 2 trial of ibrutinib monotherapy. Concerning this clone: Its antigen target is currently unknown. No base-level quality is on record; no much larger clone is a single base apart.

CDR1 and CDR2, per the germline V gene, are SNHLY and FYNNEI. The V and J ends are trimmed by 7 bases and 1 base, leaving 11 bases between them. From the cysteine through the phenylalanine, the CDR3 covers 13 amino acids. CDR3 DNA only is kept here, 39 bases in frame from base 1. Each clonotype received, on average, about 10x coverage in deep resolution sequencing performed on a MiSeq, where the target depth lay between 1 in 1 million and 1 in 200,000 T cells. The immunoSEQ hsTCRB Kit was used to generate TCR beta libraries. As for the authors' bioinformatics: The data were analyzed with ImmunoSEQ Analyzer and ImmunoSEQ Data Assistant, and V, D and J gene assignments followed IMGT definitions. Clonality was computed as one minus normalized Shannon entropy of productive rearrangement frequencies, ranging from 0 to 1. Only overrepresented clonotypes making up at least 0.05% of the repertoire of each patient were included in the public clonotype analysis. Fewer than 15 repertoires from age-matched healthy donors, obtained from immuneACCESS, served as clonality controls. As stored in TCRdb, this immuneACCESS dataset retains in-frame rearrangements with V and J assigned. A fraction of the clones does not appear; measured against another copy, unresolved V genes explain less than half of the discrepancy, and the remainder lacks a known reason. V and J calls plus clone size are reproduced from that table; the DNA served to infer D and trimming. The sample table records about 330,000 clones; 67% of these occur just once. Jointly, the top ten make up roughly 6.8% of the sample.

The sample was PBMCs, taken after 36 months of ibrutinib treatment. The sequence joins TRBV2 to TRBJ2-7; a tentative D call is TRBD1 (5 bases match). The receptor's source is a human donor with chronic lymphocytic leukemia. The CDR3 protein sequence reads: CASIGVVSYEQYF. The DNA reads TGTGCCAGCATAGGGGTTGTATCCTACGAGCAGTACTTC.